These T cell receptor beta chains were read from a single sample in a study of blood T cell repertoires in COVID-19. TCRdb's table, derived via immunoSEQ multiplex PCR, lists solely in-frame clones and lacks some. Counted here are about 89,000 clones, more than 80% occurring once; the ten biggest clones make up over 15%. Sequenced input: peripheral blood. The receptors derive from a woman aged 80 or over with acute or convalescent COVID-19. CDR3s include the opening cysteine and the closing phenylalanine or tryptophan. Fields, in order: V gene, CDR3 length, CDR3 protein.

V: TRBV27
length: 13
CDR3: CASSYRENTEAFF

V: TRBV19
length: 15
CDR3: CASSTINPGQGQAFF

V: TRBV7-2
length: 16
CDR3: CASSSRTSGRTDTQYF

V: TRBV10-3
length: 15
CDR3: CAISKGQAGYNEQFF

V: TRBV15
length: 16
CDR3: CATSSSGRTGGYGYTF

V: TRBV3-1/TRBV3-2
length: 11
CDR3: CASRGISGLDF

V: TRBV2
length: 14
CDR3: CASSSIGQSYEQYF

V: TRBV5-6
length: 13
CDR3: CASSRTGGETQYF

V: TRBV10-2
length: 16
CDR3: CASTQPGLAKTGELFF

V: TRBV18
length: 14
CDR3: CASSPGQGGTEAFF

V: TRBV5-1
length: 14
CDR3: CASGSTSGTYEQYF

V: TRBV11-1
length: 13
CDR3: CASSLGQVYEQYF

V: TRBV5-1
length: 16
CDR3: CASSEESTLAKNIQYF

V: TRBV11-2
length: 13
CDR3: CASSVGMNYGYTF

V: TRBV15
length: 15
CDR3: CATSRDRTGSYGYTF

V: TRBV11-2
length: 15
CDR3: CASSSPRDSNYGYTF

V: TRBV2
length: 15
CDR3: CASRLWGGGDDEQYF

V: TRBV11-1
length: 16
CDR3: CASSSGQRRNTGELFF

V: TRBV3-1/TRBV3-2
length: 14
CDR3: CASSHSRENTEAFF

V: TRBV18
length: 14
CDR3: CASSPSGEGNTIYF

V: TRBV7-8
length: 11
CDR3: CASSSTETQYF

V: TRBV7-9
length: 19
CDR3: CASSLARPGGFRSYNEQFF

V: TRBV5-6
length: 15
CDR3: CASSALGQRYNEQFF

V: TRBV15
length: 16
CDR3: CATSRAWAGAREKLFF

V: TRBV9
length: 14
CDR3: CASSGPRGNTEAFF

V: TRBV3-1/TRBV3-2
length: 17
CDR3: CASSLQRSGRAFTEQFF

V: TRBV9
length: 15
CDR3: CASRRNSLGGDTQYF

V: TRBV18
length: 14
CDR3: CASSPLLSSYEQYF

V: TRBV18
length: 15
CDR3: CASSLGTGPGQPQHF

V: TRBV11-3
length: 12
CDR3: CASSPRGDTQYF

V: TRBV6-5
length: 15
CDR3: CASGGLAVSYNEQFF

V: TRBV4-1
length: 17
CDR3: CASSQDGGGVGTDTQYF

V: TRBV12-1
length: 21
CDR3: CASSFASNSVLGQALSPEAFF

V: TRBV15
length: 16
CDR3: CATSRAGSGSLNEQFF

V: TRBV19
length: 16
CDR3: CASSMLLGRVPYEQYF

V: TRBV2
length: 16
CDR3: CASSEGSGGGSQPQHF

V: TRBV29-1
length: 14
CDR3: CSVSKQGLGTEAFF

V: TRBV28
length: 15
CDR3: CASSLASGQPYGYTF

V: TRBV21-1
length: 16
CDR3: CASINAEGGSSQPQHF

V: TRBV5-4
length: 15
CDR3: CASSFGGTFTDTQYF

V: TRBV7-8
length: 16
CDR3: CASSLGAGVVQETQYF

V: TRBV6-6
length: 11
CDR3: CASSPRDTQYF

V: TRBV11-2
length: 16
CDR3: CASSSPSRGRHYEQYF

V: TRBV2
length: 15
CDR3: CASSDRADRIHGYTF

V: TRBV6-6
length: 16
CDR3: CASSPISPGIKGEQFF

V: TRBV7-6
length: 16
CDR3: CASSSLPGVAKNIQYF

V: TRBV2
length: 14
CDR3: CASTVAGGTGELFF

V: TRBV18
length: 16
CDR3: CASSQTSGRPPDTQYF

V: TRBV9
length: 12
CDR3: CASSKIGTKKYF

V: TRBV11-3
length: 13
CDR3: CASKPSGGREQYF

V: TRBV18
length: 14
CDR3: CASSHPGLVYEQYF

V: TRBV18
length: 16
CDR3: CASSPQQGNRDQPQHF

V: TRBV27
length: 13
CDR3: CASSFYSNQPQHF

V: TRBV6-5
length: 14
CDR3: CASSRHGTGYEQYF

V: TRBV6-4
length: 16
CDR3: CASSEGLAGEADTQYF

V: TRBV3-1/TRBV3-2
length: 16
CDR3: CASSRDRSVVDYGYTF

V: TRBV29-1
length: 13
CDR3: CSVERGNGNIQYF

V: TRBV3-1/TRBV3-2
length: 15
CDR3: CASSQVFAGTYEQYF